One sample yielded the 13 T cell receptor beta chains listed below, sequenced in a study of blood T cell repertoires in COVID-19. Generated by immunoSEQ multiplex PCR, the TCRdb table keeps only in-frame clones and is missing some. The repertoire holds approximately 26,000 clones, over 90% seen once, with roughly 2% in the top ten. Input material: peripheral blood. These receptors all come from a human donor in a cohort sampled during active COVID-19.

The chain's CDR3 is CASGQGVGGNQPQHF. CDR3 bases: TGTGCCAGCGGACAGGGGGTTGGCGGCAATCAGCCCCAGCATTTT. The rearrangement uses TRBV6-6 and TRBJ1-5, with TRBD1 identical over 10 bases. This CDR3 spans 15 amino acids. J was trimmed by 2 bases and V by 8 bases; bases with no gene match: 6. Germline V lookup: CDR1 MNHNY, CDR2 SVGAGI (reference sequence).

V gene TRBV4-1 combines with J gene TRBJ2-2; 13 nucleotides agree with TRBD2. The V and J ends lost 4 bases and 4 bases, in that order; junction bases with no gene match: 9. CDR1 is MGHRA, CDR2 YSYEKL, per germline. The CDR3 has 18 amino acids. The CDR3 coding sequence is TGCGCCAGCAGCCTGGGACTAGCGGGGCAACGGAGCACCGGGGAGCTGTTTTTT. Its translation is CASSLGLAGQRSTGELFF.

The V and J genes are TRBV2 and TRBJ2-7; 12 bases match TRBD2. This CDR3 has 15 amino acids. V dropped 6 bases and J dropped 1; count of bases not matched to a gene: 4. CDR1 and CDR2 (germline): SNHLY, FYNNEI. The CDR3: CASRTGTSGSYEQYF. The CDR3 region has the DNA TGTGCCAGCAGAACCGGGACTAGCGGGTCCTACGAGCAGTACTTC.

This chain links TRBV28 with TRBJ2-7; 7 nucleotides align to TRBD1. CDR1 and CDR2 from the germline V gene are MDHEN and SYDVKM. The V segment lost 2 bases and the J segment 6 bases; nucleotides outside the gene matches: 1. CDR3 size: 12 residues. This CDR3 is CASSLTGVEQYF. In DNA, the CDR3 is TGTGCCAGCAGTTTAACAGGGGTCGAGCAGTACTTC.

The table lists this clone with a few counts. The chain recombines TRBV5-1 with TRBJ1-1; D not resolved. Deletions cut 0 bases from V and 1 base from J, with 7 bases between. The CDR3 extends over 14 amino acids. The germline V gene encodes CDR1 SGHRS and CDR2 YFSETQ. Written as DNA, the CDR3 is TGCGCCAGCAGCTTGGAGGCGGGGAACACTGAAGCTTTCTTT. Protein: CASSLEAGNTEAFF.

This clone was detected once. The V call is TRBV5-1, the J call TRBJ2-1, with TRBD2 as a possible D gene (6 bases). The CDR3 spans 15 residues. The V gene lost 10 bases and the J gene lost 3 bases, with 20 bases spanning the gap. From germline, CDR1 is SGHRS and CDR2 YFSETQ. In nucleotides, the CDR3 is TGCGCCGGCTCACAAGGTCTAGCGAACTACAATGAGCAGTTCTTC. It specifies CAGSQGLANYNEQFF.

The chain uses TRBV5-4 and TRBJ2-7; D unclear. The CDR3 loop spans 12 amino acids. V was trimmed by 2 bases and J by 6 bases, leaving 9 bases between them. Germline loops: CDR1 SGHNT, CDR2 YYREEE (reference sequence). CDR3: CASSLPGGEQYF. The CDR3 nucleotides are TGTGCCAGCAGCTTACCCGGCGGCGAGCAGTACTTC.

This chain joins TRBV5-1 and TRBJ1-3; D gene ambiguous. V was trimmed by 2 bases and J by 3 bases, leaving 12 bases between them. From germline, CDR1 is SGHRS and CDR2 YFSETQ. CDR3 size: 15 residues. The CDR3 loop is CASSLSGNGGNTIYF. CDR3 nucleotides: TGCGCCAGCAGCTTATCCGGGAACGGTGGAAACACCATATATTTT. The full variable domain, in which reference TRBV5-1 and TRBJ1-3 provide the parts outside the CDR3, is KAGVTQTPRYLIKTRGQQVTLSCSPISGHRSVSWYQQTPGQGLQFLFEYFSETQRNKGNFPGRFSGRQFSNSRSEMNVSTLELGDSALYLCASSLSGNGGNTIYFGEGSWLTVV.

The rearrangement links TRBV7-2 to TRBJ2-5, with 12 bases that match TRBD1. The CDR3 has 16 amino acids. Germline V gene sequence: CDR1 SGHTA, CDR2 FQGNSA. The trim removed 5 bases at V and 5 bases at J, leaving 9 bases unmatched. The CDR3 loop is CASSPIGTGGAETQYF. CDR3 sequence (DNA): TGTGCCAGCAGCCCCATCGGGACAGGGGGCGCCGAGACCCAGTACTTC.

A remark on this clone: The junction differs from germline at one of its ends, possibly a read error. V and J are TRBV9 and TRBJ2-7; 9 nucleotides agree with TRBD1. The CDR3 runs to 12 residues. Germline CDR1 reads SGDLS; CDR2 reads YYNGEE. CDR3 in amino acids: CASSAQQGAGNF. The DNA of the CDR3 is TGTGCCAGCAGCGCCCAACAGGGGGCGGGGAACTTC.

This clone appeared a few times. The chain joins TRBV11-3 to TRBJ2-2, with D possibly matching TRBD1 (5 bases). CDR1 is SGHNT, CDR2 YENEEA, per germline. Trimming removed 3 bases from V and 6 bases from J, with 11 bases in between. The CDR3 extends over 14 amino acids. Written as DNA, the CDR3 is TGTGCCAGCAGCTTCACCGACAGCCCCGGGGAGCTGTTTTTT. It yields the protein CASSFTDSPGELFF.

This rearrangement joins TRBV3-1 (or the pseudogene TRBV3-2) to TRBJ1-1, with TRBD1 identical over 8 bases. Germline CDR1 reads LGHDT; CDR2 reads YNNKEL (reference sequence). With V trimmed by 3 bases and J by 5 bases, 20 bases remained unmatched. The CDR3 has 19 amino acids. As DNA, the CDR3 is TGTGCCAGCAGCCACACCCCTCAGGGGGCGCGTATTTTAGGGACTGAAGCTTTCTTT. Translation: CASSHTPQGARILGTEAFF.

This rearrangement joins TRBV6-5 to TRBJ1-2; the D is unclear. This CDR3 spans 13 amino acids. Trimming removed 3 bases at V and 8 bases at J, with 13 bases between. Germline values: CDR1 MNHEY, CDR2 SVGAGI. The CDR3 bases are TGTGCCAGCAGTTATAGGAGGGCCGACGGCTACACCTTC. Encoded protein: CASSYRRADGYTF.